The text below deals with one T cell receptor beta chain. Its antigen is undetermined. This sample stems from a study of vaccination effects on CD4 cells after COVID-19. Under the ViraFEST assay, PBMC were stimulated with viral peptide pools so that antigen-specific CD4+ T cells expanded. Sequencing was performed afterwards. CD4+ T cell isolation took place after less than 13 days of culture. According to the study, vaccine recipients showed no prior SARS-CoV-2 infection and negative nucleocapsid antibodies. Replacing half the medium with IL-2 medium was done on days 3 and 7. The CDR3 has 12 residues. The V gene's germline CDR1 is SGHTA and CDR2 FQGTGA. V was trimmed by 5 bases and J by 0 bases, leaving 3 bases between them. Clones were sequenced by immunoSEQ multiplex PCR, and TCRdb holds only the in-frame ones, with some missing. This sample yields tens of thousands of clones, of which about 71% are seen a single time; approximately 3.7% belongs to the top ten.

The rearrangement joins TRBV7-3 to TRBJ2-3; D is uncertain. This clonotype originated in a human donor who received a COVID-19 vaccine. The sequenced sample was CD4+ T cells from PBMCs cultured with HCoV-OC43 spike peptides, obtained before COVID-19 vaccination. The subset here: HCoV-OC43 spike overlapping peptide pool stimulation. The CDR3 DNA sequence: TGTGCCAGCAGCACTAGCACAGATACGCAGTATTTT. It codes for CASSTSTDTQYF.